These 4 T cell receptor beta chains were all obtained from the same sample, sequenced in a study of T-cell reconstitution after alpha-beta-depleted transplantation in children. Unique molecular identifiers were incorporated when the TCRbeta library was constructed. Via MiXCR, TCRdb re-called the PCR reads, giving one row per CDR3 protein. The sample holds some 200,000 distinct CDR3 sequences; 11% are singletons and the top ten take about 30%. The specimen comprised PBMCs, sampled before TCRalphabeta/CD19-depleted stem cell transplant. All receptors come from a child younger than two with acute myeloid leukemia, due to receive a stem cell transplant.

At least ten counts were recorded for this clonotype. The rearrangement joins TRBV7-9 to TRBJ1-1; TRBD1 aligns across 7 bases. V was pared by 6 bases and J by 1 base, with 11 bases of the junction left unmatched. Germline CDR1 and CDR2: SEHNR and FQNEAQ (reference sequence). This CDR3 is built from 16 residues. The CDR3 sequence is CASRDRLGQPNTEAFF. CDR3 bases: TGTGCCAGCAGGGACAGGTTAGGGCAGCCGAACACTGAAGCTTTCTTT.

This clonotype occurred many times. The gene calls are TRBV7-2 and TRBJ2-5; D ambiguous. Trimming pared 1 base from V and 0 bases from J, leaving 3 bases between. The CDR3 covers 13 residues. Per the germline V gene, CDR1 is SGHTA and CDR2 is FQGNSA. The CDR3 nucleotides read TGTGCCAGCAGCTTAGGACACCAAGAGACCCAGTACTTC. Protein: CASSLGHQETQYF. Full variable domain (outside the CDR3, taken from reference TRBV7-2 and TRBJ2-5): GAGVSQSPSNKVTEKGKDVELRCDPISGHTALYWYRQSLGQGLEFLIYFQGNSAPDKSGLPSDRFSAERTGGSVSTLTIQRTQQEDSAVYLCASSLGHQETQYFGPGTRLLVL.

The chain carries TRBV6-2 or TRBV6-3 and TRBJ2-1; the match to TRBD2 covers 9 bases. Losses at the gene ends were 6 bases for V and 9 bases for J; bases not matched to a gene: 9. CDR3 size: 14 residues. Germline V CDR1 and CDR2: MNHEY, SVGEGT. CDR3 loop: CASRGGGGASEQFF. Here the CDR3 DNA reads TGTGCCAGCAGAGGTGGCGGGGGGGCAAGTGAGCAGTTCTTC.

This clonotype was observed many times. The chain joins TRBV29-1 to TRBJ1-5, with D maybe TRBD1 (6 bases). Per the germline V gene, CDR1 is SQVTM and CDR2 is ANQGSEA. The V end lost 7 bases, the J end lost 6 bases, and 10 bases lay between the germline ends. The CDR3 is made up of 11 amino acids. CDR3 in amino acids: CSAGDSQPQHF. The CDR3 nucleotides are TGCAGCGCAGGGGATAGTCAGCCCCAGCATTTT.